This TCR beta chain originates from a study of blood T cells in healthy people across ages. Study results and limitations: Aged donors had fewer naive CD4+ cells and lower diversity than long-lived donors. Any changes in expanded clonotypes were possibly confounded, as donor CMV status remained unknown.

Each sample yielded at least 6 micrograms of PBMC total RNA. Details on this clonotype: Antigen: not known.

Looked up from germline, CDR1 is SGHTA and CDR2 is FQGNSA. CDR3 length: 14 residues. Trimming cost V 5 bases and J 2 bases, with 13 bases left between them. Together with a sample-barcoded 5' primer, a J-beta primer mix was included in a second PCR lasting roughly 6 to 12 cycles. TCRdb reprocessed the 5' RACE reads via MiXCR and lists one record per CDR3 protein. The sample holds 890,000 or so distinct CDR3 sequences, around 62% seen once. This TCR was recovered from a man aged 25-45 years in good health. The chain employs TRBV7-2 and TRBJ2-7; D is possibly TRBD2 (5 bases). The sample was blood. CDR3 loop: CASSLERDTYEQYF. The DNA for the CDR3 is TGTGCCAGCAGCCTAGAACGGGATACCTACGAGCAGTACTTC.